Presented here are 24 T cell receptor beta chains from one specimen sequenced in a study of cytomegalovirus exposure and HLA in healthy donors. Clones were sequenced by immunoSEQ multiplex PCR, and TCRdb holds only the in-frame ones, with some missing. The sample carries 200,000 to 250,000 clones, roughly 91% recorded once. Material: PBMCs. These receptors were taken from a woman between 18 and 29 years old in good health and CMV-seropositive.

The V and J genes are TRBV21-1 and TRBJ2-7; the table's D call of TRBD1 was not tested on the DNA. TRBV21-1 is a known pseudogene. The CDR3 loop spans 16 amino acids. DNA of the CDR3: TGTGCCAGCAGCCCCGAAAGGGGGACAGGGGTTTACGAGCAGTACTTC. Its translation is CASSPERGTGVYEQYF.

J is TRBJ2-7 and V is TRBV6-5; weak D call: TRBD2 (6 bases). Germline-derived CDR1 and CDR2 are MNHEY and SVGAGI. The CDR3 is 15 amino acids. Between the trimmed V and J ends, which lost 1 base and 3 bases, there was a span of 13 bases. This CDR3 is CASSYWGGRDYEQYF. The CDR3 nucleotides are TGTGCCAGCAGTTACTGGGGAGGTAGAGACTACGAGCAGTACTTC.

The CDR3 coding sequence is TGCGCCAGCAGCTCCGGACAGGGCTACCACTACGAGCAGTACTTC. It codes for CASSSGQGYHYEQYF. The V gene is TRBV5-1, the J gene TRBJ2-7; 8 bases are shared with TRBD1. Germline CDR1 is SGHRS and CDR2 is YFSETQ. The CDR3 consists of 15 residues. J lost 3 bases, V lost 3 bases, and 8 bases had no gene match.

The V gene is TRBV10-1, the J gene TRBJ2-1; 7 bases fit TRBD2. This CDR3 spans 16 amino acids. Germline values: CDR1 WNHNN, CDR2 SYGVQD (reference sequence). With V trimmed by 0 bases and J by 5 bases, 7 bases remained unmatched. CDR3 in DNA: TGCGCCAGCAGTGAGTCGTCCAGCGGGATTAACAATGAGCAGTTCTTC. Protein product: CASSESSSGINNEQFF.

The V and J genes are TRBV9 and TRBJ2-7, with D perhaps matching TRBD1 (6 bases). V was pared by 4 bases and J by 1 base, with 18 bases between. The CDR3 runs to 16 residues. Per the germline V gene, CDR1 is SGDLS and CDR2 is YYNGEE. Here the CDR3 reads CASSPRQAVISYEQYF. The CDR3 region has the DNA TGTGCCAGCAGCCCGAGACAGGCCGTTATATCCTACGAGCAGTACTTC. The full variable domain, completed using reference TRBV9 and TRBJ2-7, is DSGVTQTPKHLITATGQRVTLRCSPRSGDLSVYWYQQSLDQGLQFLIQYYNGEERAKGNILERFSAQQFPDLHSELNLSSLELGDSALYFCASSPRQAVISYEQYFGPGTRLTVT.

This clone appeared a single time. The V and J genes are TRBV29-1 and TRBJ2-5, with D unresolved. This CDR3 has 11 amino acids. Trimming shortened V by 4 bases and J by 0 bases, and 3 bases separated the two germline ends. Germline V CDR1 and CDR2: SQVTM, ANQGSEA. The CDR3 DNA follows: TGCAGCGTTGTATACCAAGAGACCCAGTACTTC. It translates to CSVVYQETQYF.

The chain combines TRBV30 with TRBJ2-1; 9 bases agree with TRBD2. The germline V gene encodes CDR1 GTSNPN and CDR2 SVGIG (reference sequence). V was pared by 2 bases and J by 0 bases, with 5 bases of the junction left unmatched. This CDR3 has 16 residues. In DNA form, the CDR3 reads TGTGCCTGGAGTTCCCTAGCGGGGCCCTCCTACAATGAGCAGTTCTTC. Translating it yields CAWSSLAGPSYNEQFF.

This clone was seen a single time. The V gene is TRBV30, the J gene TRBJ2-2; tentatively, D is TRBD1 (5 bases). Trimming pared 4 bases from V and 0 bases from J, leaving 9 bases between. The germline V gene has CDR1 GTSNPN and CDR2 SVGIG (reference sequence). The CDR3 spans 14 residues. The CDR3, as DNA: TGTGCCTGGAAAGAGACAGCGAACACCGGGGAGCTGTTTTTT. Its protein is CAWKETANTGELFF.

This chain uses TRBV10-1 with TRBJ2-7, with 8 positions matching TRBD1. V lost 5 bases to trimming and J lost 2 bases; unmatched junction nucleotides: 8. This CDR3 is 15 amino acids long. Per germline, CDR1 WNHNN and CDR2 SYGVQD (reference sequence). CDR3 sequence: CASSSTGTGAYEQYF. In nucleotides, the CDR3 is TGCGCCAGCAGTTCGACCGGGACAGGAGCCTACGAGCAGTACTTC.

The chain is built from TRBV5-1 and TRBJ2-7, with 11 positions matching TRBD2. The junction had 14 bases not matched to a gene; V was cut back by 4 bases and J by 5 bases. The CDR3 contains 17 residues. The germline CDR1 and CDR2 sequences are SGHRS and YFSETQ. CDR3 sequence: CASSTAVLAGGSHEQYF. The CDR3, as DNA: TGCGCCAGCAGCACGGCCGTCCTAGCGGGAGGAAGTCACGAGCAGTACTTC.

This clone turned up a few times. The chain is built from TRBV4-1 and TRBJ2-5; TRBD2 aligns across 7 bases. Germline CDR1 and CDR2: MGHRA and YSYEKL. Losses at the gene ends were 1 base for V and 5 bases for J; bases not matched to a gene: 13. This CDR3 is built from 17 residues. CDR3 loop: CASSQGKGRERGETQYF. In nucleotides, the CDR3 is TGCGCCAGCAGCCAAGGAAAAGGGCGGGAGCGAGGGGAGACCCAGTACTTC.

This clone was detected once. The chain joins TRBV5-6 to TRBJ2-7, with D maybe TRBD1 (5 bases). The length of the CDR3 is 14 residues. Germline CDR1 reads SGHDT; CDR2 reads YYEEEE. V lost 4 bases and J lost 6, with 17 bases in between. The DNA for the CDR3 is TGTGCCAGCAGCCCCCACGCGACAGTTCCCGAGCAGTACTTC. Amino acid sequence: CASSPHATVPEQYF.

This clone has a single count. The rearrangement uses TRBV15 and TRBJ2-5, with D perhaps TRBD2 (6 bases). The CDR3 extends over 14 amino acids. Deletions cut 9 bases from V and 3 bases from J, with 17 bases between. CDR1 and CDR2 (germline): LNHNV, YYDKDF (reference sequence). The CDR3 protein is CATTRDGGKETQYF. CDR3 in DNA: TGTGCCACTACCCGGGACGGGGGAAAAGAGACCCAGTACTTC. The whole variable domain, filled in from reference TRBV15 and TRBJ2-5, reads DAMVIQNPRYQVTQFGKPVTLSCSQTLNHNVMYWYQQKSSQAPKLLFHYYDKDFNNEADTPDNFQSRRPNTSFCFLDIRSPGLGDTAMYLCATTRDGGKETQYFGPGTRLLVL.

The chain employs TRBV10-1 and TRBJ2-1; possibly TRBD1 for D (6 bases). The CDR3 sequence is 13 residues long. V lost 3 bases and J lost 13, with 16 bases in between. CDR1 is WNHNN and CDR2 is SYGVQD in the germline V gene (reference sequence). The CDR3 DNA is TGCGCCAGCAGTGACCCAGAGGTCAGGGGACAGTTCTTC. Translating gives CASSDPEVRGQFF.

This chain connects TRBV29-1 to TRBJ2-3, with D tentatively TRBD1 (7 bases). This CDR3 region has 13 residues. Germline CDR1 and CDR2: SQVTM and ANQGSEA. V was pared by 6 bases and J by 5 bases, with 15 bases between. CDR3 region: CSVGYQGGDTQYF. The DNA for the CDR3 is TGCAGCGTCGGGTATCAGGGGGGAGATACGCAGTATTTT.

The chain carries TRBV14 and TRBJ2-3; 8 bases map to TRBD1. The germline gives CDR1 SGHDN, CDR2 FVKESK. V lost 4 bases, J lost 7 bases, and 13 bases stayed unmatched. The CDR3 totals 16 residues. The CDR3, as DNA: TGTGCCAGCAGCCGCTCCGGGACAGGAAGCTTGAATACGCAGTATTTT. Its translation: CASSRSGTGSLNTQYF.

The rearrangement joins TRBV28 to TRBJ1-5; 7 positions agree with TRBD1. V was pared by 8 bases and J by 7 bases, with 11 bases of the junction left unmatched. Germline assignment: CDR1 MDHEN and CDR2 SYDVKM. The CDR3 is made up of 14 amino acids. CDR3 sequence reads: CASAKRQGPQPQHF. In DNA, the CDR3 is TGTGCCAGCGCGAAAAGACAGGGCCCCCAGCCCCAGCATTTT.

The rearrangement uses TRBV7-2 and TRBJ2-5; a possible D gene is TRBD1 (6 bases). The V end lost 7 bases, the J end lost 2 bases, and 17 bases lay between the germline ends. CDR3 length: 15 amino acids. CDR1 SGHTA and CDR2 FQGNSA come from the germline V gene. The CDR3 DNA is TGTGCCAGCATTCGTCGGCGCCAGGGGCAAGAGACCCAGTACTTC. Residues: CASIRRRQGQETQYF.

The chain joins TRBV5-8 to TRBJ2-7; D may be TRBD1 (5 bases). Looked up from germline, CDR1 is SGHTS and CDR2 is YDEGEE. Trimming removed 0 bases at V and 3 bases at J, with 13 bases between. This CDR3 is built from 15 residues. As DNA, the CDR3 is TGTGCCAGCAGCTTGGAACAGGCCGGTCGCTACGAGCAGTACTTC. Its translation: CASSLEQAGRYEQYF. The full variable domain, its missing parts supplied by reference TRBV5-8 and TRBJ2-7, is EAGVTQSPTHLIKTRGQQATLRCSPISGHTSVYWYQQALGLGLQFLLWYDEGEERNRGNFPPRFSGRQFPNYSSELNVNALELEDSALYLCASSLEQAGRYEQYFGPGTRLTVT.

This clone is a singleton in its sample. DNA for the CDR3: TGTGCCAGCAGCGGACAGGGGTTCGCCTACGAGCAGTACTTC. It codes for CASSGQGFAYEQYF. The chain is built from TRBV27 and TRBJ2-7, with 9 bases matching TRBD1. J lost 2 bases, V lost 6 bases, and 5 bases had no gene match. CDR3 length: 14 amino acids. Looked up from germline, CDR1 is MNHEY and CDR2 is SMNVEV (reference sequence).

The table lists this clone with a count of one. The chain has TRBV27 and TRBJ2-1, with TRBD1 as a possible D gene (6 bases). The CDR3 extends over 14 amino acids. The germline CDR1 and CDR2 sequences are MNHEY and SMNVEV (reference sequence). The V end was cut by 5 bases, the J end by 4 bases, with 12 bases between. CDR3 loop: CASSTSGTYNEQFF. The CDR3 DNA follows: TGTGCCAGCAGTACCTCCGGGACATACAATGAGCAGTTCTTC.

This rearrangement joins TRBV27 to TRBJ1-5; a weak D match, TRBD1 (6 bases). Trimming took off 3 bases at V and 2 bases at J, with 11 bases between the two ends. Germline lookup yields CDR1 MNHEY and CDR2 SMNVEV (reference sequence). The CDR3 length is 15 residues. CDR3 sequence: CASSFYSGGNQPQHF. Here the CDR3 DNA reads TGTGCCAGCAGTTTTTATTCAGGGGGCAATCAGCCCCAGCATTTT.

The CDR3 sequence is CASSFYDRGGLFNEQFF. The CDR3 DNA reads as TGTGCCAGCAGTTTTTATGACAGGGGGGGACTTTTCAATGAGCAGTTCTTC. The V gene is TRBV27, the J gene TRBJ2-1; 9 positions agree with TRBD1. The CDR3 is made up of 17 amino acids. Germline V gene data show CDR1 as MNHEY and CDR2 as SMNVEV (reference sequence). The junction had 12 bases not matched to a gene; V was cut back by 3 bases and J by 6 bases.

The gene calls are TRBV21-1 and TRBJ2-1; the table calls TRBD1, which could not be checked here. TRBV21-1 counts as a pseudogene. This CDR3 contains 15 residues. CDR3 DNA sequence: TGTGCCAGCAGCAAAACAGGGACCGCCTACAATGAGCAGTTCTTC. This translates into CASSKTGTAYNEQFF.